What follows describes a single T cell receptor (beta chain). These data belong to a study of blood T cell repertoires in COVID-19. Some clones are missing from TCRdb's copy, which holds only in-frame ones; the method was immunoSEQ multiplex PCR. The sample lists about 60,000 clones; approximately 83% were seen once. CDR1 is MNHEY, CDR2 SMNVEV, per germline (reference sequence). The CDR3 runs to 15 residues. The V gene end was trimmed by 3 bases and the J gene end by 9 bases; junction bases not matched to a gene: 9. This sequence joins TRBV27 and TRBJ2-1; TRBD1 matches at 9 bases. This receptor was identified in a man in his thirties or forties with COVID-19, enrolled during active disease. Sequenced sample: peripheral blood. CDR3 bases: TGTGCCAGCAGTTTGGTGGGACAGGGTGTTGCTGAGCAGTTCTTC. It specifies CASSLVGQGVAEQFF.